This T cell receptor beta chain is drawn from a study of tumor-infiltrating lymphocytes in primary liver carcinoma. Across the whole study: With diameters of roughly 4.2 to 10 cm, tumors were stage T1-T3 N0M0. Samples had roughly 3.65 to 7.13 million productive TCRbeta reads, comparable between tissue types.

The template, 500 ng total RNA, yielded TCR beta cDNA made with a constant-region primer. Modified slightly, ARM-PCR produced TCR beta libraries over three nested multiplex PCR rounds. The two initial PCR rounds, ten to eleven cycles each, used TRBV1-TRBV30 forward and C-beta reverse primers. One entry per CDR3 protein, called by TCRdb with MiXCR from the multiplex PCR reads. The table shows 300,000 to 400,000 distinct CDR3 sequences, with approximately 65% occurring only once. Unmatched junction bases numbered 6, after V lost 2 bases and J lost 6 bases. Germline V gene lookup returns CDR1 GTSNPN and CDR2 SVGIG (reference sequence). This CDR3 spans 15 amino acids. Both blood RNA, taken from unsorted whole blood, and germline DNA were extracted. None of the patients had received treatment, and all had chronic HBV infection.

Material for sequencing was peripheral blood. This sequence joins TRBV30 and TRBJ2-4, with 11 bases identical to TRBD2. The clonotype originates from a man aged 35-49 years with primary liver carcinoma and hepatitis B virus infection. The CDR3 DNA follows: TGTGCCTGGAGTTATAGCGGGAGGGCAACAAACATTCAGTACTTC. Translated, it gives CAWSYSGRATNIQYF.